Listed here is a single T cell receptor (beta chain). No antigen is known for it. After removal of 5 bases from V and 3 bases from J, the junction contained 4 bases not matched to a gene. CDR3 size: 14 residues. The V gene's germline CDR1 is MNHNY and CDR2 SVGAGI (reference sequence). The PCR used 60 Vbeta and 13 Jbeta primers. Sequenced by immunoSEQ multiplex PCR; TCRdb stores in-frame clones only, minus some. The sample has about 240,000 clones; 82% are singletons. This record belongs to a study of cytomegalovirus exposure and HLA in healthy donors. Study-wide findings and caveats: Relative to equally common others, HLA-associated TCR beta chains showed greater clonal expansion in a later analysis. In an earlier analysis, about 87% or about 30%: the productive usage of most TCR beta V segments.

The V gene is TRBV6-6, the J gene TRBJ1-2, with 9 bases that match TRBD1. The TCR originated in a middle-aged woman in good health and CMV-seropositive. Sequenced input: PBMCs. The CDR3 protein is CASSPDRGYYGYTF. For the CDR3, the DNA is TGTGCCAGCAGTCCGGACAGGGGCTACTATGGCTACACCTTC.